Presented here are 23 T cell receptor beta chains from one specimen sequenced in a study of blood T cells in healthy people across ages. The second PCR ran roughly 7 to 12 cycles with a sample-barcoded 5' primer and J-beta primers. Each CDR3 protein is one row after TCRdb ran MiXCR on the 5' RACE reads. The profile covers about 1.4 million distinct CDR3 sequences, with approximately 59% appearing a single time and 6.7% taken by the ten largest. The source material was blood. These receptors were collected from a young man in good health.

This clonotype was seen more than once but under ten times. This chain joins TRBV7-2 and TRBJ2-1; tentatively, D is TRBD1 (7 bases). Trimming took off 5 bases at V and 9 bases at J, with 20 bases between the two ends. CDR3 length equals 15 residues. Germline V gene sequence: CDR1 SGHTA, CDR2 FQGNSA. CDR3 sequence: CASSPRGVGGGEQFF. The CDR3 bases are TGTGCCAGCAGCCCCCGCGGGGTAGGGGGCGGTGAGCAGTTCTTC.

The table lists this clonotype with a few counts. This chain uses TRBV5-1 with TRBJ2-1; D unresolved. Trimming removed 0 bases at V and 6 bases at J, with 13 bases between. Germline V gives CDR1 SGHRS, CDR2 YFSETQ. This CDR3 comprises 15 residues. As DNA, the CDR3 is TGCGCCAGCAGCTTGGAGGTTTCCAATGCCAATGAGCAGTTCTTC. Protein sequence: CASSLEVSNANEQFF.

This clonotype turned up a few times. A read error may produce the germline difference seen at one junction end. The J gene is TRBJ2-5, the V gene TRBV24-1; D is perhaps TRBD1 or TRBD2 (5 bases each). The CDR3 covers 13 residues. Germline V gene data show CDR1 as KGHDR and CDR2 as SFDVKD. CDR3 DNA sequence: TGTGCCACCAGTGATGGGGACCAGGAGACCCAGTACTTC. Translation gives CATSDGDQETQYF.

The V gene is TRBV7-2, the J gene TRBJ2-1, with D unclear. The CDR3 contains 15 residues. Trimming left V 5 bases short and J 1 base short, with 12 bases between. Germline V gives CDR1 SGHTA, CDR2 FQGNSA. The DNA for the CDR3 is TGTGCCAGCAGCCCTCAGGTACGTTCCTACAATGAGCAGTTCTTC. It specifies CASSPQVRSYNEQFF.

This clonotype was counted between two and nine times. The rearrangement joins TRBV10-3 to TRBJ2-4; possible D gene TRBD2, 5 bases. The DNA end favors TRBJ2-5, so the J call may be wrong. The germline V gene has CDR1 ENHRY and CDR2 SYGVKD. This CDR3 has 13 amino acids. The CDR3 sequence is CATKPEVQETQYF. The CDR3 nucleotides read TGTGCCACAAAACCGGAGGTCCAAGAGACCCAGTACTTC.

The chain uses TRBV27 and TRBJ1-2; D is unresolved. Germline V CDR1 and CDR2: MNHEY, SMNVEV (reference sequence). Trimming removed 3 bases from V and 0 bases from J, with 11 bases in between. This CDR3 contains 15 residues. The DNA of the CDR3 is TGTGCCAGCAGTTTTATCCCCATAGCTAACTATGGCTACACCTTC. This encodes CASSFIPIANYGYTF.

The chain has TRBV6-2 or TRBV6-3 and TRBJ2-5, with no clear D. The DNA end favors TRBJ2-7, so the J call may be wrong. CDR1 and CDR2 (germline): MNHEY, SVGEGT. The length of the CDR3 is 15 residues. Here the CDR3 reads CASSYDLGPTHEQYF. The CDR3 nucleotides read TGTGCCAGCAGTTACGACCTGGGTCCCACCCACGAGCAGTACTTC.

This clonotype was picked up a small number of times. The chain has TRBV11-2 and TRBJ2-5; D possibly corresponds to TRBD2 (6 bases). This CDR3 has 16 residues. Germline V CDR1 and CDR2: SGHAT, FQNNGV. Trimming cost V 4 bases and J 4 bases, with 19 bases left between them. The CDR3 spells CASSSIKAGTAETQYF. CDR3 bases: TGTGCCAGCAGCTCGATTAAAGCGGGCACAGCAGAGACCCAGTACTTC.

The genes are TRBV7-2 and TRBJ2-7, with a weak D call TRBD1 (6 bases). The CDR3 has 15 residues. Germline V gives CDR1 SGHTA, CDR2 FQGNSA. Trimming removed 4 bases at V and 1 base at J, with 14 bases between. CDR3 DNA: TGTGCCAGCAGCTCCACCCGGACAGTTTCCTACGAGCAGTACTTC. Its translation is CASSSTRTVSYEQYF. Looking up the rest from reference TRBV7-2 and TRBJ2-7 gives the full variable domain: GAGVSQSPSNKVTEKGKDVELRCDPISGHTALYWYRQSLGQGLEFLIYFQGNSAPDKSGLPSDRFSAERTGGSVSTLTIQRTQQEDSAVYLCASSSTRTVSYEQYFGPGTRLTVT.

Here the CDR3 reads CATSDWNEQFF. The DNA for the CDR3 is TGTGCCACCAGTGATTGGAATGAGCAGTTCTTC. V gene TRBV24-1 combines with J gene TRBJ2-1; D not resolved. CDR3 length: 11 residues. CDR1 and CDR2 (germline): KGHDR, SFDVKD. Trimming shortened V by 2 bases and J by 7 bases, and 2 bases separated the two germline ends.

V is TRBV7-9 and J is TRBJ1-1, with D hard to call. This CDR3 has 13 residues. The V gene's germline CDR1 is SEHNR and CDR2 FQNEAQ (reference sequence). With 5 bases removed from V and 3 bases from J, the gap between germline ends came to 10 bases. CDR3 nucleotides: TGTGCCAGCAGCGTTGAGATATACACTGAAGCTTTCTTT. As protein: CASSVEIYTEAFF.

V usage is TRBV12-3 or TRBV12-4 and J usage is TRBJ1-2; possible D gene TRBD1, 5 bases. V was trimmed by 3 bases and J by 13 bases, leaving 21 bases between them. This CDR3 comprises 14 residues. The CDR3 sequence: CASSLRLRGRVLTF. CDR3 bases: TGTGCCAGCAGTTTGAGATTGAGGGGCCGTGTTCTCACCTTC.

The chain carries TRBV6-6 and TRBJ1-2; D might be TRBD1 (6 bases). V was cut by 5 bases and J by 6 bases, with 16 bases left in between. CDR3 size: 14 residues. From germline, CDR1 is MNHNY and CDR2 SVGAGI (reference sequence). The CDR3 DNA reads TGTGCCAGCAGTGGGTACAGGGTTAGGGATGGCTACACCTTC. Amino acid sequence: CASSGYRVRDGYTF.

V is TRBV7-2 and J is TRBJ2-5; D is perhaps TRBD1 (6 bases). V was trimmed by 8 bases and J by 7 bases, leaving 14 bases between them. Germline V gives CDR1 SGHTA, CDR2 FQGNSA. This CDR3 is built from 12 residues. The CDR3 sequence is CASGQMRGTQYF. DNA for the CDR3: TGTGCCAGCGGACAGATGAGAGGGACCCAGTACTTC.

This clonotype was counted between two and nine times. V and J are TRBV29-1 and TRBJ1-2, with a tentative D call TRBD1 (5 bases). The CDR3 consists of 15 residues. Germline-derived CDR1 and CDR2 are SQVTM and ANQGSEA. Trimming removed 3 bases at V and 2 bases at J, with 16 bases between. The CDR3 region is CSVDVTGLGNYGYTF. In DNA, the CDR3 is TGCAGCGTTGATGTAACGGGACTCGGAAACTATGGCTACACCTTC.

V and J are TRBV18 and TRBJ2-3, with D uncertain. This CDR3 region has 15 residues. Trimming stripped 4 bases from V and 0 bases from J, with 11 bases between. The V gene's germline CDR1 is KGHSH and CDR2 LQKENI. The CDR3 spells CASSRQSPSTDTQYF. CDR3 sequence (DNA): TGTGCCAGCTCACGGCAAAGTCCAAGCACAGATACGCAGTATTTT. Complete variable domain (other parts from reference TRBV18 and TRBJ2-3): NAGVMQNPRHLVRRRGQEARLRCSPMKGHSHVYWYRQLPEEGLKFMVYLQKENIIDESGMPKERFSAEFPKEGPSILRIQQVVRGDSAAYFCASSRQSPSTDTQYFGPGTRLTVL.

The chain joins TRBV4-2 to TRBJ1-4, with a weak D call TRBD1 (5 bases). Germline V CDR1 and CDR2: LGHNA, YNFKEQ. The CDR3 consists of 16 residues. Trimming stripped 0 bases from V and 5 bases from J, with 13 bases between. This CDR3 is CASSQEVPRVNEKLFF. CDR3 DNA: TGTGCCAGCAGCCAAGAGGTCCCCAGGGTGAATGAAAAACTGTTTTTT.

This clonotype has only one observation. The chain employs TRBV20-1 and TRBJ2-7; 7 nucleotides line up with TRBD1. The CDR3 extends over 12 amino acids. Per the germline V gene, CDR1 is DFQATT and CDR2 is SNEGSKA (reference sequence). The trim removed 6 bases at V and 3 bases at J, leaving 5 bases unmatched. The DNA for the CDR3 is TGCAGTGCGGGACAGAGCAACTACGAGCAGTACTTC. Its translation: CSAGQSNYEQYF.

The chain carries TRBV15 and TRBJ1-2; D may be TRBD1 (5 bases). The CDR3 loop spans 13 amino acids. Trimming stripped 8 bases from V and 4 bases from J, with 14 bases between. Looked up from germline, CDR1 is LNHNV and CDR2 is YYDKDF (reference sequence). This CDR3 is CATSSGASYGYTF. The CDR3 DNA reads TGTGCCACCTCGTCCGGGGCAAGCTATGGCTACACCTTC.

The chain carries TRBV6-5 and TRBJ2-5; no definite D call. The CDR3 has 13 residues. V was clipped by 0 bases and J by 4 bases, with 6 bases between them. Germline values: CDR1 MNHEY, CDR2 SVGAGI. CDR3 loop: CASSYSYGETQYF. CDR3 nucleotides: TGTGCCAGCAGTTACTCGTACGGAGAGACCCAGTACTTC.

This sequence joins TRBV11-3 and TRBJ2-2, with TRBD1 matching over 9 bases. With V trimmed by 6 bases and J by 4 bases, 9 bases remained unmatched. This CDR3 has 16 residues. Germline CDR1 reads SGHNT; CDR2 reads YENEEA. CDR3 DNA sequence: TGTGCCAGCAGTGAACCGGGACAGGGCCCCACCGGGGAGCTGTTTTTT. This gives the protein CASSEPGQGPTGELFF.

The gene calls are TRBV4-3 and TRBJ2-1, with D hard to call. CDR1 is LGHNA, CDR2 YSLEER, per germline. Trimming removed 5 bases from V and 4 bases from J, with 12 bases in between. The CDR3 has 14 amino acids. The CDR3 here is CASSSRIAYNEQFF. The CDR3 DNA follows: TGCGCCAGCAGCTCAAGAATAGCATACAATGAGCAGTTCTTC.

The chain carries TRBV7-2 and TRBJ2-3, with unresolved D. V dropped 4 bases and J dropped 4 bases, with 15 bases sitting between them. In germline, CDR1 is SGHTA, CDR2 FQGNSA. This CDR3 has 15 amino acids. The CDR3 sequence is CASSSHRSTPDTQYF. In nucleotides, the CDR3 is TGTGCCAGCAGCTCACATAGGTCCACCCCAGATACGCAGTATTTT.